Listed below are T cell receptor beta chains from one sample, sequenced in a study of post-analysis software for immune sequencing data. TCRdb called the PCR reads again in MiXCR, with one record for every CDR3 protein. Of 650,000 to 850,000 distinct CDR3 sequences detected, 46% appear once; the ten largest clones hold 4.9%. The material sequenced was blood. The receptors were sampled from a girl between 10 and 17 years old with multiple sclerosis. The CDR3 runs from the conserved cysteine through the conserved F or W. A D gene is named only where the DNA matches it firmly. Only some rows state a clone size, as once, few, many or a class for expanded clones.

16	TRBV5-1	TRBJ2-1	TRBD2	NA	TGCGCCAGCAGCTTGGAGACTAGCGGAAACTACAATGAGCAGTTCTTC	CASSLETSGNYNEQFF
16	TRBV4-2	TRBJ1-2	NA	NA	TGTGCCAGCAGCCAAGATTTGAGAGGGGGGGCTCGTGGCTACACCTTC	CASSQDLRGGARGYTF
16	TRBV6-5	TRBJ2-3	NA	NA	TGTGCCAGCAGTTACGGCGGTAGCGGCAACACAGATACGCAGTATTTT	CASSYGGSGNTDTQYF
15	TRBV29-1	TRBJ2-1	TRBD1	NA	TGCAGCGCTGGGGGAGACAGGGGCTCCTACAATGAGCAGTTCTTC	CSAGGDRGSYNEQFF
14	TRBV9	TRBJ2-5	NA	NA	TGTGCCAGCAGCTCAAGCGGAGTGGGGGAGACCCAGTACTTC	CASSSSGVGETQYF
17	TRBV5-1	TRBJ2-7	TRBD1	NA	TGCGCCAGCAGCTATAACCGGAACGGGATAACAGGGGACGAGCAGTACTTC	CASSYNRNGITGDEQYF
13	TRBV11-2	TRBJ1-1	NA	NA	TGTGCCAGCAGCCCACTAAGGACTCCTGAAGCTTTCTTT	CASSPLRTPEAFF
14	TRBV20-1	TRBJ2-1	TRBD2	NA	TGCAGTGCTAGAAAGCCACTAGCGTACAATGAGCAGTTCTTC	CSARKPLAYNEQFF
13	TRBV27	TRBJ2-7	NA	NA	TGTGCCAGCAGTTCCTTCCGCTCCTACGAGCAGTACTTC	CASSSFRSYEQYF
15	TRBV20-1	TRBJ2-5	TRBD1	NA	TGCAGTGCTAGGGGGTTACAGGGGCTGGCAGAGACCCAGTACTTC	CSARGLQGLAETQYF
16	TRBV4-2	TRBJ1-5	NA	NA	TGTGCCAGCAGCCAAGTCGGGCAGGGAAGCAATCAGCCCCAGCATTTT	CASSQVGQGSNQPQHF
15	TRBV4-2	TRBJ2-7	NA	few	TGTGCCAGCAGCCAAGGAACGGCAGGGTGGGACGAGCAGTACTTC	CASSQGTAGWDEQYF
15	TRBV29-1	TRBJ2-1	TRBD1	NA	TGCAGCGTTGAACCCACAGGGGGCGATTACAATGAGCAGTTCTTC	CSVEPTGGDYNEQFF
12	TRBV29-1	TRBJ1-1	NA	few	TGCAGCGCTTCGACAGGGAACACTGAAGCTTTCTTT	CSASTGNTEAFF
17	TRBV5-1	TRBJ2-1	TRBD2	NA	TGCGCCAGCAGCTTCGCACTAGCGGGAGGGCCAAGCAATGAGCAGTTCTTC	CASSFALAGGPSNEQFF
16	TRBV7-3	TRBJ2-3	TRBD2	NA	TGTGCCAGCAGCTCGACTAGCGGAGATATCACAGATACGCAGTATTTT	CASSSTSGDITDTQYF
13	TRBV12-3/TRBV12-4	TRBJ2-1	TRBD1	few	TGTGCCAGCAGTTACAGGGGTGTCGATGAGCAGTTCTTC	CASSYRGVDEQFF
17	TRBV20-1	TRBJ2-7	NA	NA	TGCAGTGCTATCCCGGTTTTTCGGGACGGAGCCCCCTACGAGCAGTACTTC	CSAIPVFRDGAPYEQYF
15	TRBV4-3	TRBJ2-3	NA	NA	TGCGCCAGCAGCCAAGATAAAGCAATCTCAGATACGCAGTATTTT	CASSQDKAISDTQYF
16	TRBV9	TRBJ2-1	TRBD2	NA	TGTGCCAGCAGCGGGGGACTAGAGGGGTCCTACAATGAGCAGTTCTTC	CASSGGLEGSYNEQFF
19	TRBV20-1	TRBJ2-2	NA	NA	TGCAGTGCCCCTTATAGAGGGGGTTTGCGGGAGTTAAACACCGGGGAGCTGTTTTTT	CSAPYRGGLRELNTGELFF
13	TRBV20-1	TRBJ2-7	NA	once	TGCAGTGCTAGGGTGATGGGACGGGAGACCAAGTACTTC	CSARVMGRETKYF